A single sample gave rise to the 17 T cell receptor beta chains below, sequenced in a study of blood T cell repertoires in COVID-19. The repertoire was sequenced with immunoSEQ multiplex PCR; TCRdb's copy has only in-frame clones and lacks some. The data show 100,000 to 150,000 clones, with over 80% seen just once and 1.9% held by the top ten. The specimen sequenced was peripheral blood. Receptors were obtained from a man aged 70-80 years with acute or convalescent COVID-19.

The chain uses TRBV24-1 and TRBJ2-2; TRBD1 is a possible D gene (5 bases). The V end lost 3 bases, the J end lost 6 bases, and 7 bases lay between the germline ends. The CDR3 runs to 13 residues. Germline V CDR1 and CDR2: KGHDR, SFDVKD. CDR3 sequence: CATSDGAAGELFF. The DNA of the CDR3 is TGTGCCACCAGTGATGGGGCGGCCGGGGAGCTGTTTTTT.

The chain uses TRBV21-1 and TRBJ2-1; TRBD2, the D gene given by the table, was not confirmed from the DNA. TRBV21-1 is designated a pseudogene. CDR3 size: 17 residues. CDR3 protein: CASRCLRGTSGMNEQFF. The CDR3 bases are TGTGCCAGCAGGTGTCTTCGGGGGACTAGCGGGATGAATGAGCAGTTCTTC.

The genes are TRBV28 and TRBJ1-2, with D perhaps matching TRBD1 (5 bases). The CDR3 covers 14 residues. V lost 6 bases and J lost 2, with 13 bases in between. Germline-derived CDR1 and CDR2 are MDHEN and SYDVKM. The CDR3 protein is CASRLTGPNYGYTF. CDR3 nucleotide sequence: TGTGCCAGCAGGCTAACAGGCCCAAACTATGGCTACACCTTC.

V and J are TRBV4-2 and TRBJ2-2, with D possibly being TRBD2 (6 bases). There are 17 residues in the CDR3. Germline-derived CDR1 and CDR2 are LGHNA and YNFKEQ. The ends were cut back, 0 bases at V and 4 bases at J, with 15 bases in the middle. This chain's CDR3 is CASSQDVALASTGELFF. The DNA for the CDR3 is TGTGCCAGCAGCCAAGACGTTGCGCTAGCGAGCACCGGGGAGCTGTTTTTT.

The V call is TRBV5-1, the J call TRBJ2-1; maybe TRBD2 (5 bases). CDR1 and CDR2 (germline): SGHRS, YFSETQ. The ends were cut back, 1 base at V and 0 bases at J, with 11 bases in the middle. The CDR3 length is 16 residues. Written as DNA, the CDR3 is TGCGCCAGCAGCTTGCCGGGGATGAGCTCCTACAATGAGCAGTTCTTC. Encoded protein: CASSLPGMSSYNEQFF.

The rearrangement links TRBV12-3 or TRBV12-4 to TRBJ1-2; D is uncertain. V was shortened by 5 bases and J by 6 bases, with 10 bases between the two germline ends. The CDR3 runs to 12 residues. CDR3 DNA: TGTGCCAGCAGTCTTACCAGGAATGGCTACACCTTC. Translation gives CASSLTRNGYTF.

CDR3 in amino acids: CASSPLFGGDTEAFF. The CDR3 DNA reads TGTGCCAGCAGCCCCCTTTTTGGGGGGGACACTGAAGCTTTCTTT. The chain combines TRBV11-2 with TRBJ1-1, with a weak D call TRBD1 (5 bases). Germline V gene data show CDR1 as SGHAT and CDR2 as FQNNGV. Trimming stripped 5 bases from V and 3 bases from J, with 16 bases between. CDR3 length equals 15 residues.

The rearrangement uses TRBV5-1 and TRBJ2-1; 9 bases are shared with TRBD2. The CDR3 loop spans 15 amino acids. J was trimmed by 8 bases and V by 0 bases; bases with no gene match: 6. Germline CDR1 and CDR2: SGHRS and YFSETQ. The DNA for the CDR3 is TGCGCCAGCAGCTTGGCGGCGGGGGGGCCCGATGAGCAGTTCTTC. Translated: CASSLAAGGPDEQFF.

The chain carries TRBV7-2 and TRBJ2-3; 9 nucleotides agree with TRBD2. J was trimmed by 8 bases and V by 7 bases; bases with no gene match: 7. Germline V gene data show CDR1 as SGHTA and CDR2 as FQGNSA. The length of the CDR3 is 13 residues. This CDR3 reads CASKGGGAGTQYF. The CDR3 nucleotides are TGTGCCAGCAAGGGCGGGGGGGCAGGTACGCAGTATTTT. The full variable domain, with the rest looked up from reference TRBV7-2 and TRBJ2-3, is GAGVSQSPSNKVTEKGKDVELRCDPISGHTALYWYRQSLGQGLEFLIYFQGNSAPDKSGLPSDRFSAERTGGSVSTLTIQRTQQEDSAVYLCASKGGGAGTQYFGPGTRLTVL.

The chain joins TRBV3-1 (or the pseudogene TRBV3-2) to TRBJ1-1, with 7 bases that match TRBD1. This CDR3 spans 14 amino acids. V dropped 3 bases and J dropped 5; count of bases not matched to a gene: 6. Germline-derived CDR1 and CDR2 are LGHDT and YNNKEL (reference sequence). This CDR3 reads CASSHHRGQTEAFF. CDR3 sequence (DNA): TGTGCCAGCAGCCACCACAGGGGCCAGACTGAAGCTTTCTTT.

The chain joins TRBV21-1 to TRBJ2-7; the tabulated D call, TRBD1, remains unverified against the DNA. TRBV21-1 is assigned pseudogene status. The CDR3 loop spans 11 amino acids. CDR3 sequence (DNA): TGTGCCAGCGGGGCAGCCTACGAGCAGTACTTC. Its translation: CASGAAYEQYF.

The chain is built from TRBV18 and TRBJ2-5; the match to TRBD2 covers 7 bases. V lost 2 bases to trimming and J lost 2 bases; unmatched junction nucleotides: 8. Germline assignment: CDR1 KGHSH and CDR2 LQKENI. The length of the CDR3 is 16 residues. The CDR3: CASSPRTASGQETQYF. CDR3 nucleotide sequence: TGTGCCAGCTCACCAAGGACTGCTAGCGGACAAGAGACCCAGTACTTC.

J is TRBJ2-7 and V is TRBV7-8; D is unresolved. V gave up 9 bases and J gave up 1 base, with 10 bases separating them. CDR1 SGHVS and CDR2 FQNEAQ come from the germline V gene. The CDR3 has 12 residues. This CDR3 is CASKPLSYEQYF. The CDR3 DNA reads as TGTGCCAGTAAGCCCCTTTCCTACGAGCAGTACTTC.

The J gene is TRBJ2-2, the V gene TRBV20-1; D is undetermined. The CDR3 contains 13 residues. V was trimmed by 3 bases and J by 2 bases, leaving 7 bases between them. Per the germline V gene, CDR1 is DFQATT and CDR2 is SNEGSKA (reference sequence). CDR3 sequence reads: CSASGSNTGELFF. In DNA form, the CDR3 reads TGCAGTGCTAGTGGTAGTAACACCGGGGAGCTGTTTTTT.

The DNA of the CDR3 is TGTGCCAGCAGCCAAGAGCTAGCCTCTAATGAAAAACTGTTTTTT. Its translation is CASSQELASNEKLFF. The V call is TRBV4-2, the J call TRBJ1-4; no reliable D call. V lost 0 bases to trimming and J lost 3 bases, with 8 bases between them. This CDR3 is 15 amino acids long. Germline CDR1 LGHNA, CDR2 YNFKEQ.

V usage is TRBV4-1 and J usage is TRBJ1-2; D remains unclear. The germline CDR1 and CDR2 sequences are MGHRA and YSYEKL. V lost 0 bases and J lost 3, with 11 bases in between. The CDR3 consists of 15 residues. The CDR3 region is CASSQDRADYYGYTF. CDR3 coding DNA: TGCGCCAGCAGCCAAGATCGGGCGGACTACTATGGCTACACCTTC.

The V and J genes are TRBV18 and TRBJ1-4; D perhaps matches TRBD1 (6 bases). From germline, CDR1 is KGHSH and CDR2 LQKENI. Trimming shortened V by 8 bases and J by 4 bases, and 14 bases separated the two germline ends. The CDR3 sequence is 14 residues long. CDR3 protein: CASTQGALNEKLFF. In nucleotides, the CDR3 is TGTGCCAGCACACAGGGAGCCCTTAATGAAAAACTGTTTTTT.